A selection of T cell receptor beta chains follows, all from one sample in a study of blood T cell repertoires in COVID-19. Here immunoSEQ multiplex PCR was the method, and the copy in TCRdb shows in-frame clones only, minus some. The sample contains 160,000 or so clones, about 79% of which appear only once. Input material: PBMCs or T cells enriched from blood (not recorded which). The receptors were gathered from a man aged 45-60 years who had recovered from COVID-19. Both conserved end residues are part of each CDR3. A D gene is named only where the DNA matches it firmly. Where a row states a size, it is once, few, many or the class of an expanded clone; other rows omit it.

CASSPGQGVSPLHF	TGTGCCAGCAGCCCGGGACAGGGAGTTTCACCCCTCCACTTT	TRBJ1-6	TRBD1	TRBV3-1/TRBV3-2	-
CASSLDGGPNTEAFF	TGCGCCAGCAGCTTGGACGGGGGGCCAAACACTGAAGCTTTCTTT	TRBJ1-1	-	TRBV5-1	-
CASSSGRTNEKLFF	TGCGCCAGCAGCTCGGGGAGGACTAATGAAAAACTGTTTTTT	TRBJ1-4	-	TRBV5-1	-
CAWSGHLNQPQHF	TGTGCCTGGAGTGGACACCTCAATCAGCCCCAGCATTTT	TRBJ1-5	-	TRBV30	-
CASSPLGLNYGYTF	TGTGCCAGCAGCCCATTGGGGCTGAACTATGGCTACACCTTC	TRBJ1-2	-	TRBV7-2	-
CASSPNNRANYGYTF	TGTGCCAGCTCACCCAATAACAGGGCTAACTATGGCTACACCTTC	TRBJ1-2	-	TRBV18	-
CASSQPLTDETYEQYF	TGTGCCAGCAGCCAACCCCTAACAGACGAAACCTACGAGCAGTACTTC	TRBJ2-7	-	TRBV3-1/TRBV3-2	-
CASSLNPGLGGSSDTQYF	TGTGCCAGCTCCCTTAACCCGGGACTAGGAGGTTCTTCAGATACGCAGTATTTT	TRBJ2-3	TRBD2	TRBV10-3	few
CASSPRDRGNQPQHF	TGTGCCAGCTCACCACGGGACAGGGGGAATCAGCCCCAGCATTTT	TRBJ1-5	TRBD1	TRBV18	-
CASSLEGVWRSPLHF	TGCGCCAGCAGCTTGGAAGGGGTGTGGCGTTCACCCCTCCACTTT	TRBJ1-6	-	TRBV5-1	-
CASSTTGQGFNSPLHF	TGCGCCAGCAGCACTACGGGACAGGGGTTTAATTCACCCCTCCACTTT	TRBJ1-6	TRBD1	TRBV5-1	-
CSVEDSQGSSEQYF	TGCAGCGTTGAAGATTCACAGGGGAGCTCCGAGCAGTACTTC	TRBJ2-7	TRBD1	TRBV29-1	-
CASTQGRSNTEAFF	TGTGCCAGCACCCAGGGGCGTTCGAACACTGAAGCTTTCTTT	TRBJ1-1	-	TRBV6-5	-
CASSIDRDRRNEKLFF	TGTGCCAGTAGTATAGACAGGGACAGGCGGAATGAAAAACTGTTTTTT	TRBJ1-4	TRBD1	TRBV19	-
CASSATGVGYTF	TGTGCCAGCAGTGCAACAGGGGTTGGCTACACCTTC	TRBJ1-2	TRBD1	TRBV6-4	-
CASSLSQRFYEQYF	TGTGCCAGCAGCTTATCACAACGCTTCTACGAGCAGTACTTC	TRBJ2-7	-	TRBV11-2	few
CASTSPWTLSSGNTIYF	TGTGCCAGCACTTCCCCTTGGACACTTTCCTCTGGAAACACCATATATTTT	TRBJ1-3	-	TRBV28	-
CASSPGGGEQYF	TGTGCCAGCTCACCGGGCGGCGGGGAGCAGTACTTC	TRBJ2-7	-	TRBV18	-
CASSQVGEQYF	TGTGCCAGCAGCCAAGTCGGCGAGCAGTACTTC	TRBJ2-7	-	TRBV3-1/TRBV3-2	-
CASSLDPTAGNTIYF	TGTGCCAGCAGCTTGGACCCAACGGCTGGAAACACCATATATTTT	TRBJ1-3	-	TRBV5-4	-
CASSYLFGTDKYGYTF	TGTGCCAGCAGTTACCTATTTGGGACAGATAAATATGGCTACACCTTC	TRBJ1-2	TRBD1	TRBV6-5	-
CASSARGSTDTQYF	TGTGCCAGCTCGGCGCGGGGGAGCACAGATACGCAGTATTTT	TRBJ2-3	TRBD2	TRBV5-8	-
CASSGGISPQSTDTQYF	TGTGCCAGCAGTGGAGGGATTAGTCCCCAAAGCACAGATACGCAGTATTTT	TRBJ2-3	-	TRBV3-1/TRBV3-2	once
CASSLETVHNSPLHF	TGCGCCAGCAGCTTGGAGACAGTCCATAATTCACCCCTCCACTTT	TRBJ1-6	-	TRBV5-1	-
CASSFGRGDANEQFF	TGTGCCAGCAGTTTCGGACGGGGAGATGCCAATGAGCAGTTCTTC	TRBJ2-1	-	TRBV6-5	-
CASSPIRQGRAFF	TGTGCCAGCAGTCCGATACGACAGGGAAGAGCTTTCTTT	TRBJ1-1	TRBD1	TRBV28	once
CASSVDPAGGLNEQFF	TGTGCCAGCAGCGTAGACCCTGCGGGGGGACTCAATGAGCAGTTCTTC	TRBJ2-1	TRBD2	TRBV9	-
CASSLDRPATNEKLFF	TGCGCCAGCAGCTTGGACAGACCTGCAACTAATGAAAAACTGTTTTTT	TRBJ1-4	-	TRBV5-1	many
CASSPQKNTEAFF	TGTGCCAGCAGTCCCCAGAAGAACACTGAAGCTTTCTTT	TRBJ1-1	-	TRBV6-5	-
CASSSATGGSSPLHF	TGTGCCAGCAGCTCAGCGACAGGGGGCAGTTCACCCCTCCACTTT	TRBJ1-6	TRBD1	TRBV9	-
CASRGTGVYEQYF	TGTGCCAGCAGAGGGACAGGGGTCTACGAGCAGTACTTC	TRBJ2-7	TRBD1	TRBV25-1	-
CASSRGNEQFF	TGCGCCAGCAGCAGGGGGAATGAGCAGTTCTTC	TRBJ2-1	-	TRBV5-1	-
CASSYVGRELFF	TGTGCCAGCAGTTACGTCGGGAGAGAACTGTTTTTT	TRBJ1-4	-	TRBV6-5	-
CASSQGTEAFF	TGTGCCAGCAGCCAGGGCACTGAAGCTTTCTTT	TRBJ1-1	-	TRBV6-5	-
CASSQEAGADTQYF	TGTGCCAGCAGCCAAGAGGCAGGGGCCGATACGCAGTATTTT	TRBJ2-3	-	TRBV3-1/TRBV3-2	-
CASSQGQRLLANYGYTF	TGCGCCAGCAGCCAAGGACAGCGACTTCTAGCTAACTATGGCTACACCTTC	TRBJ1-2	-	TRBV4-1	-
CASSESASGGASGELFF	TGCGCCAGCAGTGAGTCTGCTAGCGGGGGGGCCTCCGGGGAGCTGTTTTTT	TRBJ2-2	TRBD2	TRBV10-1	few
CATSSGGAATDTQYF	TGTGCCACCAGCAGCGGGGGGGCCGCCACAGATACGCAGTATTTT	TRBJ2-3	TRBD2	TRBV15	many
CASSYPKGQHTDTQYF	TGTGCCAGCAGTTACCCAAAGGGACAGCACACAGATACGCAGTATTTT	TRBJ2-3	TRBD1	TRBV6-5	-
CASSLDRVNTEAFF	TGTGCCAGCAGTTTGGACAGGGTGAACACTGAAGCTTTCTTT	TRBJ1-1	TRBD1	TRBV27	-